This T cell receptor beta chain was found in a study of OX40 agonist ivuxolimab in advanced cancers. Overall study context: Ivuxolimab is an agonistic anti-OX40 (CD134) antibody, and patients were treated with it. Overall study findings and caveats: Doses of 0.1 to 3.0 mg/kg were accompanied by clonal expansion of CD4+ and CD8+ blood T cells by week 6.

To note about this clone: What it binds is not known.

TCRdb keeps only in-frame clones here, not all; method: immunoSEQ multiplex PCR. Of around 7,000 clones detected, about 70% appear once; the ten largest clones hold 20% to 25%. Germline V lookup: CDR1 MDHEN, CDR2 SYDVKM. CDR3 length: 14 residues. V was cut by 3 bases and J by 9 bases, with 17 bases left in between. The source was CD4+ or CD8+ T cells sorted from blood, collected in a trial of the OX40 agonist ivuxolimab. The rearrangement links TRBV28 to TRBJ1-2; weak D call: TRBD1 (6 bases). This TCR came from an adult with an advanced solid tumor such as melanoma, head and neck, liver or kidney cancer. The CDR3: CASSFADRRRRYTF. The CDR3 DNA reads as TGTGCCAGCAGTTTCGCAGACAGGCGCAGACGCTACACCTTC.